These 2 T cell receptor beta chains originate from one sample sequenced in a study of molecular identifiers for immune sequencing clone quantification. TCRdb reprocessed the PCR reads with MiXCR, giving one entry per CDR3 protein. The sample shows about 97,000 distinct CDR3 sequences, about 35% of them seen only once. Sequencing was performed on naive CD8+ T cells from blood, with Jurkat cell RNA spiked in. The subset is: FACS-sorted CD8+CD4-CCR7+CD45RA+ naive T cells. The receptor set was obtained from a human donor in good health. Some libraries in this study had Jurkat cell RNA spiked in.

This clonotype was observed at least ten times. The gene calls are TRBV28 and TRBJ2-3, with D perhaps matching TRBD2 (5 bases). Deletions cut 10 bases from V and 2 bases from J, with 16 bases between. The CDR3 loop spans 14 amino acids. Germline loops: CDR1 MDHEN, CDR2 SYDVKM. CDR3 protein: CAILVPGFTDTQYF. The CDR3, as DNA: TGTGCCATTCTAGTACCGGGGTTCACAGATACGCAGTATTTT.

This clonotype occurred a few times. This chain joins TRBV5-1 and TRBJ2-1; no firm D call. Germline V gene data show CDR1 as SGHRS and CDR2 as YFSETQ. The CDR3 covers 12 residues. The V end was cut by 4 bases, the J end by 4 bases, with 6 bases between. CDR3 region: CASSLSYNEQFF. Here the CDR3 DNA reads TGCGCCAGCAGCCTCTCTTACAATGAGCAGTTCTTC.